These 7 T cell receptor beta chains were sequenced from one sample in a study of identical twins. Via MiXCR, TCRdb re-called the 5' RACE reads, giving one row per CDR3 protein. In the table there are hundreds of thousands of distinct CDR3 sequences, roughly 6.2% of which are singletons. Material for sequencing was naive T cells sorted from blood. The receptor set was obtained from a man aged 18 to 30 in good health.

This clonotype has only a few counts. V and J are TRBV7-9 and TRBJ2-7; 8 bases agree with TRBD2. The CDR3 is 13 residues long. CDR1 and CDR2 from the germline V gene are SEHNR and FQNEAQ (reference sequence). J gave up 0 bases and V 9 bases, and 4 bases lay outside the gene matches. CDR3 bases: TGTGCCAGTAGCGGGGAAGACTCCTACGAGCAGTACGTC. It is translated as CASSGEDSYEQYV.

The rearrangement uses TRBV20-1 and TRBJ1-4; the D is unclear. Trimming took 1 base from V and 0 from J, leaving 6 bases between them. Germline lookup yields CDR1 DFQATT and CDR2 SNEGSKA (reference sequence). The CDR3 is 14 amino acids. This CDR3 is CSARVNPTNEKLFF. The DNA of the CDR3 is TGCAGTGCTAGAGTAAACCCAACTAATGAAAAACTGTTTTTT.

There are a few counts of this clonotype. This rearrangement joins TRBV11-2 to TRBJ1-1, with D possibly being TRBD1 (5 bases). V was trimmed by 1 base and J by 1 base, leaving 13 bases between them. This CDR3 has 16 residues. Germline V gives CDR1 SGHAT, CDR2 FQNNGV. Here the CDR3 reads CASSLGWQGPNTEAFF. In DNA form, the CDR3 reads TGTGCCAGCAGCTTAGGATGGCAGGGACCGAACACTGAAGCTTTCTTT.

This clonotype was recorded many times. The V and J genes are TRBV12-3 or TRBV12-4 and TRBJ1-6; D gene uncertain. Trimming left V 1 base short and J 9 bases short, with 4 bases between. The CDR3 runs to 12 residues. The CDR3 DNA is TGTGCCAGCAGTTTAGTAGGTTCACCCCTCCACTTT. Amino acids: CASSLVGSPLHF.

This clonotype has just a few counts. V and J are TRBV27 and TRBJ2-1, with a tentative D call TRBD1 (5 bases). Trimming removed 2 bases from V and 15 bases from J, with 14 bases in between. The V gene's germline CDR1 is MNHEY and CDR2 SMNVEV (reference sequence). CDR3 size: 12 residues. CDR3 amino acids: CASSLGWGRRFF. The CDR3 nucleotides are TGTGCCAGCAGTTTAGGGTGGGGCCGTCGGTTCTTC.

Many counts were recorded for this clonotype. The chain has TRBV29-1 and TRBJ2-1; 9 positions match TRBD2. The CDR3 sequence is 14 residues long. The germline gives CDR1 SQVTM, CDR2 ANQGSEA. The V and J ends lost 7 bases and 5 bases, in that order; junction bases with no gene match: 9. CDR3: CSAKMGGRDNEQFF. DNA of the CDR3: TGCAGCGCAAAAATGGGCGGGAGGGACAATGAGCAGTTCTTC.

Many counts were recorded for this clonotype. This chain uses TRBV6-5 with TRBJ1-1; D gene ambiguous. This CDR3 is 14 amino acids long. Trimming left V 2 bases short and J 1 base short, with 8 bases between. Per the germline V gene, CDR1 is MNHEY and CDR2 is SVGAGI. Here the CDR3 reads CASSYTERNTEAFF. CDR3 sequence (DNA): TGTGCCAGCAGTTACACGGAACGGAACACTGAAGCTTTCTTT.